This TCR beta chain is from a study of T cell responses to AZD1222 COVID-19 vaccine. Study-level points and caveats: Donors were chiefly white British, with a greater number of females, and clonal diversity was perhaps underestimated. With two AZD1222 doses given, Spike-specific TCR breadth and depth both rose.

The CDR3 runs 16 residues. Trimming removed 0 bases at V and 5 bases at J, with 17 bases between. Germline lookup yields CDR1 MNHEY and CDR2 SVGEGT. This clone was seen only a few times. The antigen is unknown. The protocol was immunoSEQ multiplex PCR, while the TCRdb copy is restricted to in-frame clones and leaves out a portion. The top ten hold roughly 15% of the sample, which has 80,000 to 100,000 clones, more than 70% seen once. The sample consisted of peripheral blood, taken on day 0 of AZD1222 vaccination. J is TRBJ2-7 and V is TRBV6-2 or TRBV6-3, with no clear D. This receptor was identified in an adult in good health. The CDR3 loop is CASSYSSRVVSHEQYF. CDR3 bases: TGTGCCAGCAGTTACTCGAGTAGGGTTGTGAGTCACGAGCAGTACTTC.